Listed here are 9 T cell receptor beta chains from one sample, sequenced in a study of tumor-infiltrating lymphocytes in oesophageal squamous cell carcinoma. In TCRdb, the PCR reads were re-called with MiXCR into one record per CDR3 protein. This repertoire shows fewer than 11,000 distinct CDR3 sequences, approximately 50% found once; its top ten account for less than 40%. Sequenced material: esophageal tumor tissue. The receptors shown here come from a female donor with esophageal squamous cell carcinoma.

This chain joins TRBV6-5 and TRBJ2-1, with 7 bases matching TRBD2. The closer fit of TRBJ2-5 to the DNA end suggests the J call may be wrong. The CDR3 is 14 residues long. CDR1 is MNHEY, CDR2 SVGAGI, per germline. The CDR3 loop is CASVAGPTQETQYF. Here the CDR3 DNA reads TGTGCCAGCGTAGCGGGCCCTACCCAAGAGACCCAGTACTTC.

The chain couples TRBV7-9 to TRBJ2-5, with TRBD1 identical over 9 bases. The J call may be mistaken, given a closer DNA end match to TRBJ2-1. Per the germline V gene, CDR1 is SEHNR and CDR2 is FQNEAQ (reference sequence). This CDR3 spans 13 amino acids. Here the CDR3 DNA reads TGTGCCAGCAGCCGGGACAGGGTCAATGAGCAGTTCTTC. The encoded protein is CASSRDRVNEQFF.

Only a few counts were recorded for this clonotype. The rearrangement uses TRBV28 and TRBJ2-6; D is undetermined. Germline loops: CDR1 MDHEN, CDR2 SYDVKM. The CDR3 consists of 14 residues. V dropped 5 bases and J dropped 2 bases, with 7 bases sitting between them. The CDR3 coding sequence is TGTGCCAGCAGTATAGTGGCTGGGGCCAACGTCCTGACTTTC. It is translated as CASSIVAGANVLTF. Supplemented by reference TRBV28 and TRBJ2-6, the full variable domain reads DVKVTQSSRYLVKRTGEKVFLECVQDMDHENMFWYRQDPGLGLRLIYFSYDVKMKEKGDIPEGYSVSREKKERFSLILESASTNQTSMYLCASSIVAGANVLTFGAGSRLTVL.

This clonotype was seen only once. The chain couples TRBV5-1 to TRBJ2-7, with D perhaps matching TRBD2 (6 bases). V lost 4 bases, J lost 1 base, and 12 bases lay in between. Per germline, CDR1 SGHRS and CDR2 YFSETQ. The CDR3 loop spans 14 amino acids. CDR3 coding DNA: TGCGCCAGCAGCCCACCCGGGGGATCCTACGAGCAGTACTTC. Protein sequence: CASSPPGGSYEQYF.

The rearrangement links TRBV6-2 or TRBV6-3 to TRBJ2-6, with D unclear. V was pared by 5 bases and J by 0 bases, with 11 bases between. This CDR3 spans 16 amino acids. In germline, CDR1 is MNHEY, CDR2 SVGEGT. The CDR3 is CASSEVGLSGANVLTF. The CDR3 nucleotides read TGTGCCAGCAGTGAAGTGGGCCTCTCTGGGGCCAACGTCCTGACTTTC.

The V and J genes are TRBV7-2 and TRBJ2-1; D uncertain. The closer fit of TRBJ2-7 to the DNA end suggests the J call may be wrong. The germline CDR1 and CDR2 sequences are SGHTA and FQGNSA. The CDR3 totals 14 residues. The CDR3 spells CASSRERNNYEQYF. In DNA, the CDR3 is TGTGCCAGCAGCCGCGAACGCAACAACTACGAGCAGTACTTC.

This clonotype was seen only a few times. This chain uses TRBV24-1 with TRBJ2-1; the D gene is possibly TRBD1 (6 bases). Germline V lookup: CDR1 KGHDR, CDR2 SFDVKD. The CDR3 has 13 residues. The V gene lost 4 bases and the J gene lost 11 bases, with 14 bases spanning the gap. The CDR3 DNA reads TGTGCCACCAGTGAGGGGACACCGAAGAAGCAGTTCTTC. Translated, it gives CATSEGTPKKQFF.

This clonotype was counted a few times. As DNA, the CDR3 is TGTGCCAGCAGCTTAGATGGGACTAGTGGCTACAATGAGCAGTTCTTC. Amino acids: CASSLDGTSGYNEQFF. The chain links TRBV11-3 to TRBJ2-1; TRBD2 aligns across 8 bases. The V gene's germline CDR1 is SGHNT and CDR2 YENEEA. V shed 0 bases and J 3 bases; nucleotides not matched to a gene: 4. CDR3 length: 16 residues. The full variable domain, with the rest looked up from reference TRBV11-3 and TRBJ2-1, is EAGVVQSPRYKIIEKKQPVAFWCNPISGHNTLYWYLQNLGQGPELLIRYENEEAVDDSQLPKDRFSAERLKGVDSTLKIQPAELGDSAVYLCASSLDGTSGYNEQFFGPGTRLTVL.

The J gene is TRBJ2-1, the V gene TRBV7-2; TRBD2 aligns across 7 bases. Germline V gene sequence: CDR1 SGHTA, CDR2 FQGNSA. V shed 4 bases, J shed 5 bases, and the junction held 11 bases outside the gene matches. CDR3 length equals 16 residues. CDR3 DNA sequence: TGTGCCAGCAGCTGGCGACTAGCAAGTAATCACAATGAGCAGTTCTTC. Translating it yields CASSWRLASNHNEQFF.